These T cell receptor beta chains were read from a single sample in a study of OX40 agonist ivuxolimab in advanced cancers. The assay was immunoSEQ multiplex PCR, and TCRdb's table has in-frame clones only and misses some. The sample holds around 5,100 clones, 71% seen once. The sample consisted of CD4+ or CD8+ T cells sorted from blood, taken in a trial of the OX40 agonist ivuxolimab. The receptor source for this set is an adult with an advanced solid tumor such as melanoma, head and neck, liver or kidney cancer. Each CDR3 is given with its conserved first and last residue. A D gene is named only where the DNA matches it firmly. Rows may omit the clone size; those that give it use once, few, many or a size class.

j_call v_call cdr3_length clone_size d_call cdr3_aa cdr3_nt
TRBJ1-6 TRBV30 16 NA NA CAWTHPVVGGNSPLHF TGTGCCTGGACTCACCCGGTGGTAGGGGGGAATTCACCCCTCCACTTT
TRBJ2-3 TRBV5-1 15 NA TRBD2 CASRETSGLTDTQYF TGCGCCAGCAGGGAGACTAGCGGGTTGACAGATACGCAGTATTTT
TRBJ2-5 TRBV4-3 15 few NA CASSPSTITWETQYF TGCGCCAGCAGCCCCTCGACCATCACGTGGGAGACCCAGTACTTC
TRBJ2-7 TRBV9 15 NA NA CASSAEGDPLYEQYF TGTGCCAGCAGCGCCGAGGGAGACCCCCTCTACGAGCAGTACTTC
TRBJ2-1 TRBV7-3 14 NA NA CASSFDGPYNEQFF TGTGCCAGCAGCTTCGATGGACCCTACAATGAGCAGTTCTTC
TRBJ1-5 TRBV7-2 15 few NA CASSLAGGADQPQHF TGTGCCAGCAGCTTAGCCGGAGGCGCGGATCAGCCCCAGCATTTT
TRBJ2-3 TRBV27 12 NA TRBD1 CASSTGTDTQYF TGTGCCAGCTCGACAGGGACAGATACGCAGTATTTT
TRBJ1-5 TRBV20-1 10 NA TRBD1 CSAIQGLQHF TGCAGTGCTATACAGGGGCTCCAGCATTTT
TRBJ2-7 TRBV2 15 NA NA CANNNLRVAGYEQYF TGTGCCAACAATAACTTAAGGGTAGCAGGGTACGAGCAGTACTTC
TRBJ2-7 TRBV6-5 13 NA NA CASSWESSYEQYF TGTGCCAGCAGTTGGGAGAGCTCCTACGAGCAGTACTTC
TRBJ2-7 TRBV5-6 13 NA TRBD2 CASSSGGAYEQYF TGTGCCAGCTCTAGCGGGGGGGCCTACGAGCAGTACTTC
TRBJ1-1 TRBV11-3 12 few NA CASSSFGTEAFF TGTGCCAGCAGCTCTTTTGGGACTGAAGCTTTCTTT
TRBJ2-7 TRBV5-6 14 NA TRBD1 CASSNYRGGYEQYF TGTGCCAGCAGCAACTACAGGGGTGGCTACGAGCAGTACTTC
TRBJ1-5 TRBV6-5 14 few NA CASSYSFGDQPQHF TGTGCCAGCAGTTACTCGTTTGGGGATCAGCCCCAGCATTTT
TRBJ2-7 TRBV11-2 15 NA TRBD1 CASSLGTGGIYEQYF TGTGCCAGCAGCCTGGGGACAGGGGGCATCTACGAGCAGTACTTC
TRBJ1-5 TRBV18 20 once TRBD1 CASSPLPAGQGAISNQPQHF TGTGCCAGCTCACCACTGCCGGCGGGACAGGGGGCGATCAGCAATCAGCCCCAGCATTTT
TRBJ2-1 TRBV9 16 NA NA CASSPRFSGGGHEQFF TGTGCCAGCAGCCCCCGTTTTAGCGGAGGGGGTCATGAGCAGTTCTTC
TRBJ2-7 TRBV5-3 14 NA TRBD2 CASSAGTSLWEQYF TGTGCCAGCAGCGCCGGGACTAGCCTTTGGGAGCAGTACTTC
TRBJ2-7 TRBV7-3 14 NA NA CASSLGGNYHEQYF TGTGCCAGCAGCTTAGGGGGTAATTACCACGAGCAGTACTTC
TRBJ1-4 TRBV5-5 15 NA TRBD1 CASSSSGQENEKLFF TGTGCCAGCAGCTCCTCGGGACAGGAAAATGAAAAACTGTTTTTT
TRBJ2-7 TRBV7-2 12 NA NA CASSWNSYEQYF TGTGCCAGCAGCTGGAACAGCTACGAGCAGTACTTC
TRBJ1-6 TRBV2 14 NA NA CASSITVGSSPLHF TGTGCCAGCTCCATTACTGTGGGGAGTTCACCCCTCCACTTT
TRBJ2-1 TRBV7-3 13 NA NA CASSLGAYNEQFF TGTGCCAGCAGCTTAGGGGCCTACAATGAGCAGTTCTTC
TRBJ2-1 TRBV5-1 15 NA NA CASWAGTGRYNEQFF TGCGCCAGCTGGGCAGGTACGGGAAGGTACAATGAGCAGTTCTTC
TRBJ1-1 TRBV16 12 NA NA CASSQFSTEAFF TGTGCCAGCAGCCAATTTAGCACTGAAGCTTTCTTT
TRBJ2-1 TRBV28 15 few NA CASSLPGHGYNEQFF TGTGCCAGCAGTTTACCGGGACACGGGTACAATGAGCAGTTCTTC
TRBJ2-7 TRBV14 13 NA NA CASSQVLSYEQYF TGTGCCAGCAGCCAAGTACTAAGCTACGAGCAGTACTTC
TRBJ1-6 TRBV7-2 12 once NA CASSSDDSPLHF TGTGCCAGCAGCTCAGATGATTCACCCCTCCACTTT
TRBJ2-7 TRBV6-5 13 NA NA CATQGPGSYEQYF TGTGCCACCCAGGGACCGGGATCCTACGAGCAGTACTTC
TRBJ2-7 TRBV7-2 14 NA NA CASSKTGQAYEQYF TGTGCCAGCAGCAAGACAGGTCAGGCCTACGAGCAGTACTTC
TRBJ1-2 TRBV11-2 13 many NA CASSLEGAGGYTF TGTGCCAGCAGCTTAGAGGGGGCTGGTGGCTACACCTTC
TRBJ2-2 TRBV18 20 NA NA CASSPESYSGRVANTGELFF TGTGCCAGCTCTCCCGAGTCGTACAGCGGCAGGGTCGCGAACACCGGGGAGCTGTTTTTT
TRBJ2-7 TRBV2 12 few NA CASRSLDYEQYF TGTGCCAGCCGATCACTCGATTACGAGCAGTACTTC
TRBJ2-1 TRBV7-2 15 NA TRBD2 CASSEGLAEYNEQFF TGTGCCAGCAGCGAGGGACTAGCGGAATACAATGAGCAGTTCTTC
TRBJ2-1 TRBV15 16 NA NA CATSSGVGTSYNEQFF TGTGCCACCAGCAGTGGAGTTGGGACCTCCTACAATGAGCAGTTCTTC
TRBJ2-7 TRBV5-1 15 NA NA CASSLASVLSYEQYF TGCGCCAGCAGCTTGGCTTCAGTTCTTTCCTACGAGCAGTACTTC
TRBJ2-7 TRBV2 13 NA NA CASSGRPVLGQYF TGTGCCAGCAGTGGTCGACCGGTGTTGGGACAGTACTTC